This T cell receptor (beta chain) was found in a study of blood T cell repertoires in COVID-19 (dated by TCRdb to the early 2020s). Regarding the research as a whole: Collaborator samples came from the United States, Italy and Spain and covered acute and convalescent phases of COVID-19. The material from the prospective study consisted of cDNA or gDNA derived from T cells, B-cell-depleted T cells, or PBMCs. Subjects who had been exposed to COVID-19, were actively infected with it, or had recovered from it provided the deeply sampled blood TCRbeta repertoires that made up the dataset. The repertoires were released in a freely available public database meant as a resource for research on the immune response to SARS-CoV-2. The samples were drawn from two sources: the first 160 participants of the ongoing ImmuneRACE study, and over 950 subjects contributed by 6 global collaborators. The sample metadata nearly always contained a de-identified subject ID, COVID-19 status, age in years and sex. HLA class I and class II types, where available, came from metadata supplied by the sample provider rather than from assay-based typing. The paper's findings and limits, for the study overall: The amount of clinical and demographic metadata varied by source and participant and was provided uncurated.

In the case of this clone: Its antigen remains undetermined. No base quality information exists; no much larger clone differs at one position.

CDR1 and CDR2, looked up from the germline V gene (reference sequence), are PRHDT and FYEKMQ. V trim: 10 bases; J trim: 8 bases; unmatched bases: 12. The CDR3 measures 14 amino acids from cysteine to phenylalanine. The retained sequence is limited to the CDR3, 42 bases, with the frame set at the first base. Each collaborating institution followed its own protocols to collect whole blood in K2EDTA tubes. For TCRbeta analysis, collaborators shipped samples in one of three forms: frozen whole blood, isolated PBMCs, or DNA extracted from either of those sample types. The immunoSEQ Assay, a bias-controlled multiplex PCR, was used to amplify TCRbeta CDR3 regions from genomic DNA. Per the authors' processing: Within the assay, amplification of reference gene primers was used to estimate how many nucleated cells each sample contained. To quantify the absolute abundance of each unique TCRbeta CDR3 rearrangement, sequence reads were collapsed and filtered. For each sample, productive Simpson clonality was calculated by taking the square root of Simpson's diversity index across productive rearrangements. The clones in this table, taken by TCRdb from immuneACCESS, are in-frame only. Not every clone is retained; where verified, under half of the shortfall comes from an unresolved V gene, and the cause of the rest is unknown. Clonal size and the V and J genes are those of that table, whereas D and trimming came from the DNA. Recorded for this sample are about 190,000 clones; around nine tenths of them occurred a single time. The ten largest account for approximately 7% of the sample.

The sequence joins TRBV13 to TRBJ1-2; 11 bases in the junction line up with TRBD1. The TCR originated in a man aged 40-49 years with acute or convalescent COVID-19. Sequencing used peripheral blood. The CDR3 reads CAILGGTGGRGYTF. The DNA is TGTGCCATCCTTGGGGGGACAGGGGGAAGAGGCTACACCTTC.